This T cell receptor beta chain emerged from a study of blood T cell repertoires in COVID-19. Clones were read by immunoSEQ multiplex PCR, and TCRdb kept only the in-frame ones, dropping some. The table includes more than 150,000 clones, about 78% detected once. The source is a woman between 50 and 59 years old who had recovered from COVID-19. The specimen was PBMCs or T cells enriched from blood (not recorded which).

The CDR3 DNA is TGTGCCAGCTCACCACCGAATGTGGACAGGAACACTGAAGCTTTCTTT. Encoded protein: CASSPPNVDRNTEAFF. The rearrangement uses TRBV18 and TRBJ1-1; weak D call: TRBD1 (6 bases). This CDR3 has 16 residues. Per the germline V gene, CDR1 is KGHSH and CDR2 is LQKENI. V dropped 0 bases and J dropped 1 base, with 12 bases sitting between them.